This record concerns one TCR beta chain sequence. A multiplex PCR was run with 60 Vbeta primers and 13 Jbeta primers. TCRdb keeps only in-frame clones here, not all; method: immunoSEQ multiplex PCR. The data contain over 80,000 clones, around three fifths of them singletons. The source of the sample is a study of cytomegalovirus exposure and HLA in healthy donors. On the study more broadly: An early release of data contained tens of millions of unique TCRs, which came from HLA-typed donors.

The germline CDR1 and CDR2 sequences are LNHDA and SQIVND (reference sequence). V was clipped by 2 bases and J by 2 bases; unmatched bases: 4. The CDR3 is 15 amino acids. The chain uses TRBV19 and TRBJ2-7; 9 nucleotides line up with TRBD1. This sequence originates from a boy aged 5-17 years in good health and CMV-seropositive. The specimen sequenced was PBMCs. CDR3 residues: CASSIRQGGPYEQYF. Written as DNA, the CDR3 is TGTGCCAGTAGTATACGACAGGGGGGCCCCTACGAGCAGTACTTC.